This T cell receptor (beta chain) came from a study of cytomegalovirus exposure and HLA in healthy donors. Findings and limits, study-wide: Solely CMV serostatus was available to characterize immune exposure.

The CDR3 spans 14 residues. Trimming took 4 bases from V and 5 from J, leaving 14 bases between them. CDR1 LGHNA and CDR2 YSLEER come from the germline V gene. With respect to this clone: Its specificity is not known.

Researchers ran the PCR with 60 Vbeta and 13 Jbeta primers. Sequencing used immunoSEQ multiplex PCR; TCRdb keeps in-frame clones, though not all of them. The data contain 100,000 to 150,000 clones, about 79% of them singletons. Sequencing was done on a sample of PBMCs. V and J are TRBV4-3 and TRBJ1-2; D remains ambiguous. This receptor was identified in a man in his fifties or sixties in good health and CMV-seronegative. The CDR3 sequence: CASSPDGKGYGYTF. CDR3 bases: TGCGCCAGCAGCCCGGACGGGAAAGGGTATGGCTACACCTTC.